These 5 T cell receptor beta chains originate from one sample sequenced in a study of shared clonotypes between healthy human individuals. Method: immunoSEQ multiplex PCR; TCRdb's copy keeps in-frame clones and lacks some. The data hold approximately 110,000 clones, with around two thirds observed a single time. Material for sequencing was memory CD8+ T cells sorted from blood. Described subset: CD45RO+ cells pooled with CCR7-negative TemRA cells. Source of these receptors: a woman under 40 in good health.

The CDR3: CASSLGTAQLNTGELFF. The CDR3 nucleotides are TGTGCCAGCAGCCTTGGGACAGCCCAGCTGAACACCGGGGAGCTGTTTTTT. The chain links TRBV5-4 to TRBJ2-2, with 7 bases aligning to TRBD1. V was pared by 4 bases and J by 1 base, with 10 bases of the junction left unmatched. CDR1 and CDR2 (germline): SGHNT, YYREEE (reference sequence). The CDR3 runs 17 residues.

The rearrangement links TRBV4-1 to TRBJ2-1, with 9 bases matching TRBD2. Germline lookup yields CDR1 MGHRA and CDR2 YSYEKL. This CDR3 comprises 17 residues. J gave up 7 bases and V 4 bases, and 14 bases lay outside the gene matches. This chain's CDR3 is CASSRRRLAGGPNEQFF. In DNA form, the CDR3 reads TGCGCCAGCAGCCGCCGCCGACTCGCGGGAGGGCCAAATGAGCAGTTCTTC.

This sequence joins TRBV4-2 and TRBJ2-7, with TRBD2 matching 16 bases. The CDR3 is made up of 18 amino acids. Germline CDR1 is LGHNA and CDR2 is YNFKEQ. V gave up 4 bases and J gave up 7 bases; unmatched junction bases: 13. The CDR3 nucleotides are TGTGCCAGCAGCCCGGGACTAGCGGGAGGGGAAAGGTTTGTGGAGCAGTACTTC. Protein product: CASSPGLAGGERFVEQYF.

This clone was found a few times. The V call is TRBV27, the J call TRBJ1-1, with TRBD1 matching 7 bases. The V segment lost 6 bases and the J segment 3 bases; nucleotides outside the gene matches: 7. The CDR3 sequence is 14 residues long. Germline-derived CDR1 and CDR2 are MNHEY and SMNVEV (reference sequence). The CDR3: CASRNRGEYTEAFF. The DNA of the CDR3 is TGTGCCAGCAGGAACAGGGGTGAATACACTGAAGCTTTCTTT.

The chain links TRBV7-6 to TRBJ2-5; TRBD1 is a possible D gene (5 bases). The DNA end lines up better with TRBJ2-7; the J call may be wrong. Germline V gene data show CDR1 as SGHVS and CDR2 as FNYEAQ. The CDR3 consists of 12 residues. The CDR3 sequence: CASSRDSFEQYF. DNA for the CDR3: TGTGCCAGCAGCCGTGACAGTTTCGAGCAGTACTTC.